These 21 T cell receptor beta chains came from one sample sequenced in a study of shared clonotypes between healthy human individuals. Repertoires were generated with immunoSEQ multiplex PCR, while TCRdb's copy carries only in-frame clones and drops some. The sample lists more than 2,000,000 clones; 90% to 95% were seen once. Sequencing was performed on naive CD4+ T cells sorted from blood. Subset reported: CD45RA+ positively selected. Every receptor here comes from a man between 18 and 29 years old in good health.

The chain links TRBV11-2 to TRBJ2-3; the D gene is possibly TRBD1 (6 bases). This CDR3 comprises 14 residues. Trimming shortened V by 5 bases and J by 1 base, and 10 bases separated the two germline ends. Germline V gene data show CDR1 as SGHAT and CDR2 as FQNNGV. This CDR3 reads CASSGAGGTDTQYF. The CDR3 region has the DNA TGTGCCAGCAGCGGGGCAGGGGGCACAGATACGCAGTATTTT.

The chain's CDR3 is CASSRPQHF. CDR3 coding DNA: TGTGCCAGCAGCCGGCCCCAGCATTTT. The chain is built from TRBV21-1 and TRBJ1-5. TRBV21-1 is shown as a pseudogene. The CDR3 sequence is 9 residues long.

This chain joins TRBV28 and TRBJ2-4; TRBD2 aligns across 9 bases. Trimming took 4 bases from V and 0 from J; bases not matched to a gene: 4. The CDR3 sequence is 16 residues long. CDR1 and CDR2 from the germline V gene are MDHEN and SYDVKM. CDR3 protein: CASSSLAGIAKNIQYF. CDR3 in DNA: TGTGCCAGCAGTTCCCTAGCGGGAATAGCCAAAAACATTCAGTACTTC.

The rearrangement joins TRBV6-5 to TRBJ2-3, with TRBD1 matching over 7 bases. The CDR3 is 16 residues long. J gave up 0 bases and V 2 bases, and 5 bases lay outside the gene matches. Germline V gene lookup returns CDR1 MNHEY and CDR2 SVGAGI. CDR3 bases: TGTGCCAGCAGTTACGCCACGGGACAGAGCACAGATACGCAGTATTTT. It encodes CASSYATGQSTDTQYF.

The chain employs TRBV4-3 and TRBJ1-4; a possible D gene is TRBD1 (5 bases). Trimming removed 0 bases from V and 7 bases from J, with 9 bases in between. Germline lookup yields CDR1 LGHNA and CDR2 YSLEER. The CDR3 length is 14 residues. Here the CDR3 reads CASSQDVGVEKLFF. CDR3 nucleotides: TGCGCCAGCAGCCAAGACGTGGGGGTTGAAAAACTGTTTTTT.

Comments on this clone: Other DNA sequences of this sample code for an identical CDR3. V usage is TRBV19 and J usage is TRBJ1-1; D call uncertain. The CDR3 extends over 13 amino acids. V was pared by 4 bases and J by 4 bases, with 10 bases between. The V gene's germline CDR1 is LNHDA and CDR2 SQIVND (reference sequence). CDR3 nucleotide sequence: TGTGCCAGTAGTACTTCCCGAGGCACTGAAGCTTTCTTT. It codes for CASSTSRGTEAFF. Full variable domain (remainder filled in from reference TRBV19 and TRBJ1-1): DGGITQSPKYLFRKEGQNVTLSCEQNLNHDAMYWYRQDPGQGLRLIYYSQIVNDFQKGDIAEGYSVSREKKESFPLTVTSAQKNPTAFYLCASSTSRGTEAFFGQGTRLTVV.

This clone was observed a single time. Compared with germline, one end of the junction differs, possibly owing to a read error. The rearrangement uses TRBV7-7 and TRBJ2-2, with D uncertain. This CDR3 has 13 amino acids. Germline V CDR1 and CDR2: SSHAT, FNYEAQ (reference sequence). The CDR3 reads CASSQGNTGELFF. DNA of the CDR3: TGTGCTAGCAGCCAAGGGAACACCGGGGAGCTGTTTTTT.

The chain carries TRBV4-3 and TRBJ2-5; D gene ambiguous. CDR3 length equals 11 residues. Looked up from germline, CDR1 is LGHNA and CDR2 is YSLEER. Trimming pared 5 bases from V and 5 bases from J, leaving 6 bases between. As DNA, the CDR3 is TGCGCCAGCAGCTCCAGGGAGACCCAGTACTTC. It specifies CASSSRETQYF.

As to this clone: In the same sample, other DNA sequences code for this CDR3. For the CDR3, the DNA is TGTGCCAGCAGCGTAGCCGGCTCTGGGGCCAACGTCCTGACTTTC. This sequence encodes CASSVAGSGANVLTF. This rearrangement joins TRBV9 to TRBJ2-6; D unclear. The CDR3 runs to 15 residues. V was trimmed by 0 bases and J by 0 bases, leaving 4 bases between them. Germline values: CDR1 SGDLS, CDR2 YYNGEE.

This clone was seen more than once but under ten times. V is TRBV19 and J is TRBJ1-6; no firm D call. V was cut by 6 bases and J by 7 bases, with 7 bases left in between. Germline CDR1 and CDR2: LNHDA and SQIVND (reference sequence). The CDR3 has 12 amino acids. The CDR3 nucleotides are TGTGCCAGTAGGGGGAGAAATTCACCCCTCCACTTT. Amino acid sequence: CASRGRNSPLHF.

Here the CDR3 reads CASSLGRDIQYF. The DNA of the CDR3 is TGTGCCAGCAGCTTAGGACGAGACATTCAGTACTTC. V usage is TRBV7-9 and J usage is TRBJ2-4; D unclear. V was cut by 1 base and J by 8 bases, with 6 bases left in between. CDR1 is SEHNR, CDR2 FQNEAQ, per germline (reference sequence). The CDR3 has 12 residues. The variable domain in full, with the rest retrieved from reference TRBV7-9 and TRBJ2-4, is DTGVSQNPRHKITKRGQNVTFRCDPISEHNRLYWYRQTLGQGPEFLTYFQNEAQLEKSRLLSDRFSAERPKGSFSTLEIQRTEQGDSAMYLCASSLGRDIQYFGAGTRLSVL.

The rearrangement joins TRBV11-2 to TRBJ2-3; no clear D. The V gene's germline CDR1 is SGHAT and CDR2 FQNNGV. This CDR3 has 13 residues. V lost 8 bases, J lost 3 bases, and 12 bases lay in between. In nucleotides, the CDR3 is TGTGCCAGCGGACCTCAGGTAACAGATACGCAGTATTTT. It yields the protein CASGPQVTDTQYF.

The rearrangement joins TRBV2 to TRBJ1-2; D is unresolved. From germline, CDR1 is SNHLY and CDR2 FYNNEI. V gave up 4 bases and J gave up 8 bases, with 11 bases separating them. The CDR3 has 12 residues. The CDR3: CASSVEQRGYTF. The CDR3 DNA reads as TGTGCCAGCAGTGTTGAGCAGCGGGGCTACACCTTC.

The genes are TRBV2 and TRBJ1-3, with D possibly TRBD1 on 5 matching bases. Germline-derived CDR1 and CDR2 are SNHLY and FYNNEI. This CDR3 contains 17 residues. Trimming took 5 bases from V and 0 from J, leaving 17 bases between them. CDR3 region: CASSYGGTGTSGNTIYF. In DNA form, the CDR3 reads TGTGCCAGCAGTTACGGGGGAACAGGAACCTCTGGAAACACCATATATTTT.

The chain uses TRBV6-1 and TRBJ1-6, with a weak D call TRBD1 (5 bases). Trimming left V 2 bases short and J 9 bases short, with 11 bases between. Germline V gives CDR1 MNHNS, CDR2 SASEGT. The CDR3 length is 14 residues. The CDR3 reads CASSEFGGSSPLHF. Here the CDR3 DNA reads TGTGCCAGCAGTGAATTCGGGGGAAGTTCACCCCTCCACTTT.

The V call is TRBV28, the J call TRBJ1-4; tentative D call: TRBD1 (6 bases). Germline values: CDR1 MDHEN, CDR2 SYDVKM. V lost 2 bases and J 5 bases, leaving 12 bases between the germline ends. The CDR3 is made up of 15 amino acids. CDR3 nucleotides: TGTGCCAGCAGTTTAGATACAGGGCTAAATGAAAAACTGTTTTTT. Translation gives CASSLDTGLNEKLFF.

The chain links TRBV28 to TRBJ2-7, with TRBD1 matching over 7 bases. V gave up 6 bases and J gave up 9 bases; unmatched junction bases: 20. CDR1 MDHEN and CDR2 SYDVKM come from the germline V gene. The CDR3 spans 16 residues. CDR3 coding DNA: TGTGCCAGCAGCCTCAGGGGACAGCCAGGAGTTGGACGGCAGTACTTC. This codes for CASSLRGQPGVGRQYF.

The chain recombines TRBV29-1 with TRBJ2-7; TRBD2 matches 11 bases. The CDR3 length is 14 residues. Germline V gene data show CDR1 as SQVTM and CDR2 as ANQGSEA. Trimming removed 4 bases from V and 2 bases from J; junction bases left unmatched: 4. CDR3 region: CSVALAGGTYEQYF. The DNA for the CDR3 is TGCAGCGTTGCCCTAGCGGGAGGAACCTACGAGCAGTACTTC.

V and J are TRBV6-5 and TRBJ1-3; D is unclear. The CDR3 is 15 amino acids. CDR1 is MNHEY, CDR2 SVGAGI, per germline. V lost 6 bases, J lost 4 bases, and 16 bases lay in between. The DNA for the CDR3 is TGTGCCAGCAGCCAAACCTCCTCTTGGGGAAACACCATATATTTT. It codes for CASSQTSSWGNTIYF.

The J gene is TRBJ2-5, the V gene TRBV5-1, with TRBD1 matching 9 bases. The J call may be faulty, since TRBJ2-7 better matches the DNA end. Germline CDR1 and CDR2: SGHRS and YFSETQ. This CDR3 comprises 14 residues. CDR3 loop: CASSPGTGTYEQYF. CDR3 in DNA: TGCGCCAGCAGCCCAGGGACAGGGACTTACGAGCAGTACTTC.

The chain couples TRBV2 to TRBJ1-2; 9 bases are a match to TRBD1. Germline V gene lookup returns CDR1 SNHLY and CDR2 FYNNEI. V shed 7 bases and J 4 bases; nucleotides not matched to a gene: 7. The CDR3 runs to 14 residues. The CDR3 here is CASTGQGATYGYTF. DNA for the CDR3: TGTGCCAGCACGGGACAGGGCGCTACCTATGGCTACACCTTC.